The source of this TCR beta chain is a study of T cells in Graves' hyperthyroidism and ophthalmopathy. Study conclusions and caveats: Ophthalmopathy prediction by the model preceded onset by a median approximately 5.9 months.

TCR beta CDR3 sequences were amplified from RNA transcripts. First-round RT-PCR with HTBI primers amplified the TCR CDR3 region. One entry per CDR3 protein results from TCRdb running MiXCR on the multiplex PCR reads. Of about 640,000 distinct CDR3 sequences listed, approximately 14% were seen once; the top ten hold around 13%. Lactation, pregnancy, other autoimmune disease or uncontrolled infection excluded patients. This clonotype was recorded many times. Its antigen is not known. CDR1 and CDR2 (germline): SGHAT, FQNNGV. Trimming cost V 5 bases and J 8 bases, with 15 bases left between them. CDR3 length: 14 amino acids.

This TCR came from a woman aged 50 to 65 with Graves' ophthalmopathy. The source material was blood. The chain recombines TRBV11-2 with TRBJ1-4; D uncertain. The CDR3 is CASSRVIGLEKLFF. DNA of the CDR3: TGTGCCAGCAGCCGCGTAATAGGGCTGGAAAAACTGTTTTTT.